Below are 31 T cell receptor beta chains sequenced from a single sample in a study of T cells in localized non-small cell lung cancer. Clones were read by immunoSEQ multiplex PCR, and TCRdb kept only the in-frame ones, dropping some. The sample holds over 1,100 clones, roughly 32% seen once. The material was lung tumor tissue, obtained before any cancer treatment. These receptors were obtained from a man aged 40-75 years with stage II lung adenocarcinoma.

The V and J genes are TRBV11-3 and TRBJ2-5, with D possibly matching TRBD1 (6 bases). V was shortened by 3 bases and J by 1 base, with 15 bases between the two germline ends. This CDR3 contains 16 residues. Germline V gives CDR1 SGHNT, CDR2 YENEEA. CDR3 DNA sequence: TGTGCCAGCAGCTTCACCGGGACAATTTTCCAAGAGACCCAGTACTTC. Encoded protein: CASSFTGTIFQETQYF.

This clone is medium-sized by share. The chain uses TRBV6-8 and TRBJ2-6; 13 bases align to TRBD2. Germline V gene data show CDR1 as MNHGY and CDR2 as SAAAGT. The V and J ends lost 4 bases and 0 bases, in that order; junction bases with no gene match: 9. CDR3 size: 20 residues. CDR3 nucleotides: TGTGCCAGCAGTTCTGGACTAGCGGGAGACATCAGCTCTGGGGCCAACGTCCTGACTTTC. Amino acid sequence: CASSSGLAGDISSGANVLTF.

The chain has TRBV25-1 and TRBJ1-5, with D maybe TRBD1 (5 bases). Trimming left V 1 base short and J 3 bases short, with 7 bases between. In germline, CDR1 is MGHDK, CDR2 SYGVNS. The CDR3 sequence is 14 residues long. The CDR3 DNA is TGTGCCAGCAGTGAATGGGGGAACAATCAGCCCCAGCATTTT. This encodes CASSEWGNNQPQHF.

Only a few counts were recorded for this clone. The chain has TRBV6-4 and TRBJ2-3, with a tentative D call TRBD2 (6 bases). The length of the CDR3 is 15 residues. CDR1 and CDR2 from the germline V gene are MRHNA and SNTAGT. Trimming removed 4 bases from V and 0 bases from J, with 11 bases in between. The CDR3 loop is CASSVMAGSTDTQYF. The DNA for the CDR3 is TGTGCCAGCAGTGTCATGGCGGGGAGCACAGATACGCAGTATTTT.

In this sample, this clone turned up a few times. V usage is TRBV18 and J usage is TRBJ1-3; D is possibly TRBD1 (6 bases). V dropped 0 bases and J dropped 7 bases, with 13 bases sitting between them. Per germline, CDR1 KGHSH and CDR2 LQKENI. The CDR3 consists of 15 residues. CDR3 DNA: TGTGCCAGCTCACCACCCCAGGGGAGGAGGAACACCATATATTTT. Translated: CASSPPQGRRNTIYF.

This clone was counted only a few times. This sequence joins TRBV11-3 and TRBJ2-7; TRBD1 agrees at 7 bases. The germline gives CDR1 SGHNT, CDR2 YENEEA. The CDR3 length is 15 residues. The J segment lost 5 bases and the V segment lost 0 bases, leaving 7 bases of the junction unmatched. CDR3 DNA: TGTGCCAGCAGCTTAGATCCAGGCAGGGGGAACGAGCAGTACTTC. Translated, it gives CASSLDPGRGNEQYF.

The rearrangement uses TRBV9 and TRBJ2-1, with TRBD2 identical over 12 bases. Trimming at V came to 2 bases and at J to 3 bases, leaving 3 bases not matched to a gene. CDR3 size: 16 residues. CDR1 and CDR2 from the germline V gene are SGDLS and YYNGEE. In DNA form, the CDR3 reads TGTGCCAGCAGCGTCCTAGCGGGAGGGGTCTACAATGAGCAGTTCTTC. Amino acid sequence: CASSVLAGGVYNEQFF.

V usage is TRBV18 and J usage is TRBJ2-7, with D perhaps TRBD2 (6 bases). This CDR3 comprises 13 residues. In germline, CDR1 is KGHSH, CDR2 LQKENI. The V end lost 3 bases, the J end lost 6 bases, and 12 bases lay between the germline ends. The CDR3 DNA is TGTGCCAGCTCACCCCCGGGACTGGGCGAGCAGTACTTC. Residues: CASSPPGLGEQYF.

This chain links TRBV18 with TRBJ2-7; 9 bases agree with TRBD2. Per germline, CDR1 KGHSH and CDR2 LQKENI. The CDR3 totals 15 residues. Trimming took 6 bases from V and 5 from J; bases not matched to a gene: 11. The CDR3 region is CASSASGIIGDEQYF. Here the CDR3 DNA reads TGTGCCAGCTCCGCTAGCGGGATAATCGGAGACGAGCAGTACTTC.

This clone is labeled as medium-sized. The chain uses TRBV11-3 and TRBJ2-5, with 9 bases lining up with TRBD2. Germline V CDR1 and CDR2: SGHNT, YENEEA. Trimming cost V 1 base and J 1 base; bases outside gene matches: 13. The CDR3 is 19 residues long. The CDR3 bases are TGTGCCAGCAGCTTAGGTGGGATCGGTAGCGGGAGTTCCCAAGAGACCCAGTACTTC. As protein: CASSLGGIGSGSSQETQYF.

CDR3 coding DNA: TGTGCCAGCAGCTTAGGGGGACAGAGGAACACTGAAGCTTTCTTT. It translates to CASSLGGQRNTEAFF. The gene calls are TRBV11-3 and TRBJ1-1, with 7 bases that match TRBD1. V shed 1 base and J 1 base; nucleotides not matched to a gene: 3. Germline V gene sequence: CDR1 SGHNT, CDR2 YENEEA. The CDR3 has 15 residues.

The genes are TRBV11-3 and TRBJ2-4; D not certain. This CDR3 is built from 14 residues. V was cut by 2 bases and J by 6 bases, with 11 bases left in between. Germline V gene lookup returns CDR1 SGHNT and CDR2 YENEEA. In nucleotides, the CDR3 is TGTGCCAGCAGCTTACGGGCTTATGGAAACATTCAGTACTTC. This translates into CASSLRAYGNIQYF.

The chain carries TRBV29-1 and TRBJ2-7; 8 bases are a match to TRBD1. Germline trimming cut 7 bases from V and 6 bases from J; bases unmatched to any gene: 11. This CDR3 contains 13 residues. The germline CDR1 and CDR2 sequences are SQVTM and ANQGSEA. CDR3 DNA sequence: TGCAGCGCCGACAGGGGACCTCCGGGCGAGCAGTACTTC. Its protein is CSADRGPPGEQYF.

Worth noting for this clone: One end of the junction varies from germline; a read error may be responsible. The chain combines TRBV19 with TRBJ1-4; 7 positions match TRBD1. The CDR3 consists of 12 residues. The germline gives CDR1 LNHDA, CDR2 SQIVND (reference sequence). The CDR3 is CASSIDRDSRIF. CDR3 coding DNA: TGTGCCAGTAGTATCGACCGGGACAGTCGGATTTTT.

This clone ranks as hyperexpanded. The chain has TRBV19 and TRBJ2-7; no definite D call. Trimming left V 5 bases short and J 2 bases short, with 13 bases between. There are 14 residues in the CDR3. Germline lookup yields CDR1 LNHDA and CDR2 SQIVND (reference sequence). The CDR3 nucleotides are TGTGCCAGTAGTTTCTCGGCCCGGGCCTACGAGCAGTACTTC. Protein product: CASSFSARAYEQYF.

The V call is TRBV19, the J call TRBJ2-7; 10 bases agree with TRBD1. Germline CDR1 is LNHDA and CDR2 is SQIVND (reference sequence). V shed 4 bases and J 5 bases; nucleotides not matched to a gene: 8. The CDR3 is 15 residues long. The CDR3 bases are TGTGCCAGTAGTACTCCGGGACAGGGGCGGAACGAGCAGTACTTC. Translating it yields CASSTPGQGRNEQYF.

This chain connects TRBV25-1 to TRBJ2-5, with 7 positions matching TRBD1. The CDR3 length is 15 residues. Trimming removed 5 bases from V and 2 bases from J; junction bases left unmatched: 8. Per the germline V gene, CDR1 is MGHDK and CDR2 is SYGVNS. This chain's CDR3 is CASSTTTGLQETQYF. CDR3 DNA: TGTGCCAGCAGTACTACGACAGGGCTTCAAGAGACCCAGTACTTC.

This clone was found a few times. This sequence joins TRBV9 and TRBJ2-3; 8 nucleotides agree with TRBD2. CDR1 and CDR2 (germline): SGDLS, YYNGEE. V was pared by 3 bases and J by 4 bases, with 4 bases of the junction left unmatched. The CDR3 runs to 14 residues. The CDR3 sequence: CASSDGRAADTQYF. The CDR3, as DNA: TGTGCCAGCAGCGACGGGAGGGCAGCAGATACGCAGTATTTT.

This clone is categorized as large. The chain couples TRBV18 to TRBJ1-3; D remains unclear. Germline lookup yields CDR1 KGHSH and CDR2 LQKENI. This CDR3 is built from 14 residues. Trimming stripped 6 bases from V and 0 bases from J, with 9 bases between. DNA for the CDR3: TGTGCCAGCTCCCCTGACAACTCTGGAAACACCATATATTTT. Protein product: CASSPDNSGNTIYF.

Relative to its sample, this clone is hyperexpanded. CDR3 protein: CASSTQGTGELFF. CDR3 DNA: TGTGCCAGTAGTACACAGGGAACCGGGGAGCTGTTTTTT. The chain carries TRBV19 and TRBJ2-2, with a possible D match to TRBD1 (6 bases). Germline-derived CDR1 and CDR2 are LNHDA and SQIVND (reference sequence). The ends were cut back, 4 bases at V and 5 bases at J, with 8 bases in the middle. This CDR3 has 13 residues.

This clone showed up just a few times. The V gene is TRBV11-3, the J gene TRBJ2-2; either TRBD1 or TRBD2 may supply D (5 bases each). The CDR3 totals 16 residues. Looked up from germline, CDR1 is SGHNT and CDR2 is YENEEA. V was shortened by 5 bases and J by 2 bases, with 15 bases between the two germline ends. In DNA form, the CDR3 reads TGTGCCAGCAGCCCGGTGGGGACGGGTAACACCGGGGAGCTGTTTTTT. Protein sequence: CASSPVGTGNTGELFF. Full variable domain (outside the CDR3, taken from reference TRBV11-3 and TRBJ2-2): EAGVVQSPRYKIIEKKQPVAFWCNPISGHNTLYWYLQNLGQGPELLIRYENEEAVDDSQLPKDRFSAERLKGVDSTLKIQPAELGDSAVYLCASSPVGTGNTGELFFGEGSRLTVL.

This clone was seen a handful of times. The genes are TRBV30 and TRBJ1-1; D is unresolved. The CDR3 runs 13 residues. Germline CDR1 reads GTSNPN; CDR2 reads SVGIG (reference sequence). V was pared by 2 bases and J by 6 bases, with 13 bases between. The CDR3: CAWSFGLRAEAFF. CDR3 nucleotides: TGTGCCTGGAGTTTTGGTTTACGCGCTGAAGCTTTCTTT. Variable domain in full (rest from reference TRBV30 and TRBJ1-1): SQTIHQWPATLVQPVGSPLSLECTVEGTSNPNLYWYRQAAGRGLQLLFYSVGIGQISSEVPQNLSASRPQDRQFILSSKKLLLSDSGFYLCAWSFGLRAEAFFGQGTRLTVV.

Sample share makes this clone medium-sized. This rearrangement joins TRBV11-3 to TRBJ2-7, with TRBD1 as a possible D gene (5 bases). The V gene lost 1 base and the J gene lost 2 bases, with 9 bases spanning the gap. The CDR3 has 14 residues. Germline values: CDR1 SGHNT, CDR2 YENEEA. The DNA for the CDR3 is TGTGCCAGCAGCTTAGGCAGGGTTGCCTACGAGCAGTACTTC. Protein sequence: CASSLGRVAYEQYF.

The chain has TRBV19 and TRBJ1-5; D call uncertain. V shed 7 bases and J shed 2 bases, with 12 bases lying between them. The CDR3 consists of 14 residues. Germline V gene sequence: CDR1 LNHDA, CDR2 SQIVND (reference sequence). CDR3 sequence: CASTTGIGNQPQHF. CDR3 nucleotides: TGTGCCAGTACAACGGGGATTGGCAATCAGCCCCAGCATTTT.

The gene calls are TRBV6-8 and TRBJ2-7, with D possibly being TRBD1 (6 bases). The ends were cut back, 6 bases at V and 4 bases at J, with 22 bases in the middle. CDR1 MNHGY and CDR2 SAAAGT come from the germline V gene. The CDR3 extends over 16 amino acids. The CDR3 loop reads CASSAQIFRGSYEQYF. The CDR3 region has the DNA TGTGCCAGCAGCGCCCAAATTTTTAGGGGGAGTTACGAGCAGTACTTC.

CDR3 bases: TGTGCCACCAGCAGGGGGGACAGCACAGATACGCAGTATTTT. Its protein product is CATSRGDSTDTQYF. The rearrangement joins TRBV15 to TRBJ2-3; D tentatively reads TRBD1 or TRBD2 (5 bases each). Germline V gives CDR1 LNHNV, CDR2 YYDKDF (reference sequence). V lost 3 bases and J lost 0, with 7 bases in between. The CDR3 length is 14 residues.

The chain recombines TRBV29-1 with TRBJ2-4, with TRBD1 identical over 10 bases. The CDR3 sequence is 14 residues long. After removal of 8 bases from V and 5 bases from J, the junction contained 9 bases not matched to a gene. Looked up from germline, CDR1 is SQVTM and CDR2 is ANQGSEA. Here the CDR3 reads CSTRVTGGQNIQYF. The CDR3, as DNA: TGCAGCACCCGAGTGACAGGGGGCCAAAACATTCAGTACTTC.

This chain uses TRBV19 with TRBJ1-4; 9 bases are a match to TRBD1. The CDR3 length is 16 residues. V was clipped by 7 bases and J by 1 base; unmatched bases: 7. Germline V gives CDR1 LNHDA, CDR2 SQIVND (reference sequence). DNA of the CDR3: TGTGCCAGTAAGGGGACAGGGTTTGTAACTAATGAAAAACTGTTTTTT. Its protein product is CASKGTGFVTNEKLFF.

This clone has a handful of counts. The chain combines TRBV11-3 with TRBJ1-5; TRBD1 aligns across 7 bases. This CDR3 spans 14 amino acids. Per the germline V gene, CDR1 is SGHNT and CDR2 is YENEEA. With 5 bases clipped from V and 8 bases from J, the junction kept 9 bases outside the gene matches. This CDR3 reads CASSGTVFQKPQHF. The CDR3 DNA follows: TGTGCCAGCAGCGGGACAGTATTTCAGAAGCCCCAGCATTTT.

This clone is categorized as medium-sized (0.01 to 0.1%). This CDR3 is CASSQLGDRGHEQYF. CDR3 in DNA: TGTGCCAGCAGCCAGCTTGGGGACAGGGGACACGAGCAGTACTTC. The chain uses TRBV11-3 and TRBJ2-7, with 10 bases identical to TRBD1. CDR1 and CDR2 from the germline V gene are SGHNT and YENEEA. This CDR3 is 15 amino acids long. V dropped 5 bases and J dropped 5; count of bases not matched to a gene: 9.

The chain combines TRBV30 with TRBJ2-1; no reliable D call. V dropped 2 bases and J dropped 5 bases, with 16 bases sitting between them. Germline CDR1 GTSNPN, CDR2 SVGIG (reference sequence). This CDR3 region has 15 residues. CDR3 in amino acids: CAWSTSSLRNNEQFF. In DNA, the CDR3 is TGTGCCTGGAGTACGAGCTCATTGAGGAACAATGAGCAGTTCTTC.